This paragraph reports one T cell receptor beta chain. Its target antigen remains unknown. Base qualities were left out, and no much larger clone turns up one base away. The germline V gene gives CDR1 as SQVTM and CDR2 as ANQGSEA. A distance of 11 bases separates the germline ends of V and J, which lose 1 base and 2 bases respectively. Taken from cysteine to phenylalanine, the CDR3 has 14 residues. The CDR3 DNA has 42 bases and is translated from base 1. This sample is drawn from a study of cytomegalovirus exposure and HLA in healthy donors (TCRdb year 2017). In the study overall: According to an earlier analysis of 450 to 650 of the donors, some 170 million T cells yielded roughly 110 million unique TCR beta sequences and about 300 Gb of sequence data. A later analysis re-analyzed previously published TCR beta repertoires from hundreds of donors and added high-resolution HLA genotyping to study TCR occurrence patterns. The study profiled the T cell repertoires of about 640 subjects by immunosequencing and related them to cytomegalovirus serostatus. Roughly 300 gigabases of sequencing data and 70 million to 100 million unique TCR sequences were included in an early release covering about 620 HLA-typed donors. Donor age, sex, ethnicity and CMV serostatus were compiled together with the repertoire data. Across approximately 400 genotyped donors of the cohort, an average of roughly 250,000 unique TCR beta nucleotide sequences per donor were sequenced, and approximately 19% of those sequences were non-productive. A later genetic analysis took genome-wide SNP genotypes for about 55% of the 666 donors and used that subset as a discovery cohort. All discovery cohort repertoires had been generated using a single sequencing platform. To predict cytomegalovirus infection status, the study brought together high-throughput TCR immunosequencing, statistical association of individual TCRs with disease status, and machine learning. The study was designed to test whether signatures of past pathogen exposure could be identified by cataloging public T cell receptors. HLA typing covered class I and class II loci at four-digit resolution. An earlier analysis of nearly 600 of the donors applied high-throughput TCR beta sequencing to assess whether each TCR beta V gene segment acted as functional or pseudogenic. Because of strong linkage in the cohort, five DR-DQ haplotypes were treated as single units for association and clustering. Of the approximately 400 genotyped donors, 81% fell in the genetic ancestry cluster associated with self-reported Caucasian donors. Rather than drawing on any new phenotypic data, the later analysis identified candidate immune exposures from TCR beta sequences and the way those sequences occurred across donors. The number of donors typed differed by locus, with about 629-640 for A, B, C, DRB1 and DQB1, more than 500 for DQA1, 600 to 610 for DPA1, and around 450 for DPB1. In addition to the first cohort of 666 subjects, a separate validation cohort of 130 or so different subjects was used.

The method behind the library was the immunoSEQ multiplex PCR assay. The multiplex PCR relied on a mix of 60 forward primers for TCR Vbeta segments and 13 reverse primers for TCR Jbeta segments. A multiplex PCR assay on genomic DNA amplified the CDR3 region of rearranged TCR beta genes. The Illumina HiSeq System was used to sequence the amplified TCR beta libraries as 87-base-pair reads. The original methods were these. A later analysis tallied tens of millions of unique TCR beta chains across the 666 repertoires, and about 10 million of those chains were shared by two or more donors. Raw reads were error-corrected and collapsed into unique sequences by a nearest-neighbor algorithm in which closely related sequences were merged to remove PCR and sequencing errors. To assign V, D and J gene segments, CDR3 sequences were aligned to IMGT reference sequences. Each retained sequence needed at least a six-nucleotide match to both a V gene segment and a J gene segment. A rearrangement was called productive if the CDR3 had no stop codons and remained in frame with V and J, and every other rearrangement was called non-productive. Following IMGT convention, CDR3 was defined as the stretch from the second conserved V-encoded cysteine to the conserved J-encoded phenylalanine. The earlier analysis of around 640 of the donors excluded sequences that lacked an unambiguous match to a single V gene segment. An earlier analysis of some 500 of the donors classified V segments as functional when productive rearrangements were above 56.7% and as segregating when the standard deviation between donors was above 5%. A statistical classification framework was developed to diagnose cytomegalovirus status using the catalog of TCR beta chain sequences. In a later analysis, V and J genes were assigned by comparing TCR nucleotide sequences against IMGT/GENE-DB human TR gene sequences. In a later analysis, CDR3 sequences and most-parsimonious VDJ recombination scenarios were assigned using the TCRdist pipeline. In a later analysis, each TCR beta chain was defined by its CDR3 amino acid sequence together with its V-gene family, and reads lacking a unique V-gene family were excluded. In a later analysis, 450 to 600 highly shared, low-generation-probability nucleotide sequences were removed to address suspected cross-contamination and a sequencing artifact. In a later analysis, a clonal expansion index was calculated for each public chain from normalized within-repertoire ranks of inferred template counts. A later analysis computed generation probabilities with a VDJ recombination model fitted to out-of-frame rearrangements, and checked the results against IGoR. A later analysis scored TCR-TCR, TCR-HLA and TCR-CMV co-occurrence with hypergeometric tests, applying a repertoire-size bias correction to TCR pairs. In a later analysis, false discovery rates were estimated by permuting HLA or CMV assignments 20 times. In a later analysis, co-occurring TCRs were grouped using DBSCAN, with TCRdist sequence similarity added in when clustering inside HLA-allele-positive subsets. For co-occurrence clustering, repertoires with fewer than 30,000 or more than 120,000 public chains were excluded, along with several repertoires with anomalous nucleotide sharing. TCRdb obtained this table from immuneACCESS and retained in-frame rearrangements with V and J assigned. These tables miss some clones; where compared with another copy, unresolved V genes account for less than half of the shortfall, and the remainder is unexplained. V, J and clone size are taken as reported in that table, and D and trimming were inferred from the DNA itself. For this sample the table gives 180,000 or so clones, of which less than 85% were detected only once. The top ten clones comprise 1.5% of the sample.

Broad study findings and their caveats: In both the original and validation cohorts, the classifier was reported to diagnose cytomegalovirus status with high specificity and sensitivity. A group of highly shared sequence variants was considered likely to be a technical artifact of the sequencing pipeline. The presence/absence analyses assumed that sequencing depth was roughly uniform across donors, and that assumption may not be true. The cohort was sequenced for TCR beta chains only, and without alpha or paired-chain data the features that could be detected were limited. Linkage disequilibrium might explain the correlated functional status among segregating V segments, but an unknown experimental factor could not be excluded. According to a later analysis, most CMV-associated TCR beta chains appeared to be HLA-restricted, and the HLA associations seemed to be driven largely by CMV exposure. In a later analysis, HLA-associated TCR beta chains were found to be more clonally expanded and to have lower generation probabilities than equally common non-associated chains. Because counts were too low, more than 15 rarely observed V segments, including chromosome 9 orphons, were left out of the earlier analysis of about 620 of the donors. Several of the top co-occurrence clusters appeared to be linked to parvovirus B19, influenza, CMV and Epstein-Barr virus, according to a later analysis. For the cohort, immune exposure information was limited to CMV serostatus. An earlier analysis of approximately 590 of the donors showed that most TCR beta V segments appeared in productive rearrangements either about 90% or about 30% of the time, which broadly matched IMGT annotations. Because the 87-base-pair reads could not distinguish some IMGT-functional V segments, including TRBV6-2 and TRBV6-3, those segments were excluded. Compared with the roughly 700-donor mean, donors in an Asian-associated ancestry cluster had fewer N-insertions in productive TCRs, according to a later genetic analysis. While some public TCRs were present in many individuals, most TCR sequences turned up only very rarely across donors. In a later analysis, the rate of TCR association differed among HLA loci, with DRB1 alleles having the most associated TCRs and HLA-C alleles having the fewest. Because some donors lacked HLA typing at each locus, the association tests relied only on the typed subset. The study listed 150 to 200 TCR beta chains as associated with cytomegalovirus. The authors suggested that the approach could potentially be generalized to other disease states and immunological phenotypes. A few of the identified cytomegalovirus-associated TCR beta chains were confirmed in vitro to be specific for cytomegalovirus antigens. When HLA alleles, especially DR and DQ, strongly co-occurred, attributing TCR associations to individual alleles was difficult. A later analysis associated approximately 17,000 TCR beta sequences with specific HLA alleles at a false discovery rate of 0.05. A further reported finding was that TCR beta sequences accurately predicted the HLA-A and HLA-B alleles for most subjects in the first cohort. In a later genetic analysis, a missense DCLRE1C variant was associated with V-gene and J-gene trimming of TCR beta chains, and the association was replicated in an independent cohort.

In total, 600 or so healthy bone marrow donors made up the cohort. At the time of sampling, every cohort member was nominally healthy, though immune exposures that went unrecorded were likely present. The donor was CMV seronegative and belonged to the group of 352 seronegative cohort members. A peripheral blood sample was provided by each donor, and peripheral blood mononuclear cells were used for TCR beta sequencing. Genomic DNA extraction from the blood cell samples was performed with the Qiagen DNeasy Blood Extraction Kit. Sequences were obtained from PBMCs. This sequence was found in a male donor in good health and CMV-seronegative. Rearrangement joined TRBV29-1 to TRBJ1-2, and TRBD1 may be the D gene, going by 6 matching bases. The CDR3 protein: CSVEGWTANYGYTF. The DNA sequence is TGCAGCGTTGAAGGATGGACAGCAAACTATGGCTACACCTTC.